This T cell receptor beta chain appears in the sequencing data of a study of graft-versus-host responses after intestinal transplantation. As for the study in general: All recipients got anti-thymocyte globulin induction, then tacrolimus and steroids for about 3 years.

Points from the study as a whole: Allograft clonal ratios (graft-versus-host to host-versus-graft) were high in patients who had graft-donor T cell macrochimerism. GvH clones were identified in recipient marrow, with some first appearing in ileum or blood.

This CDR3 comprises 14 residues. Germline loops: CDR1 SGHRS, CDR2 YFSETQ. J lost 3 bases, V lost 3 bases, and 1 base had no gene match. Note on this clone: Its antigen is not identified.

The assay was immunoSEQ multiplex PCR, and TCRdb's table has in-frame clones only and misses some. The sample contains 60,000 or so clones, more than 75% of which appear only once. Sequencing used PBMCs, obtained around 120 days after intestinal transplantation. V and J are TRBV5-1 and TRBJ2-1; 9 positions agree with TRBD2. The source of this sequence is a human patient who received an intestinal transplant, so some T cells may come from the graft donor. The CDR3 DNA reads TGCGCCAGCAGCTCGCGGGGGGGCTACAATGAGCAGTTCTTC. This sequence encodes CASSSRGGYNEQFF. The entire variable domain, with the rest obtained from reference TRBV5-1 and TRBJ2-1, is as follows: KAGVTQTPRYLIKTRGQQVTLSCSPISGHRSVSWYQQTPGQGLQFLFEYFSETQRNKGNFPGRFSGRQFSNSRSEMNVSTLELGDSALYLCASSSRGGYNEQFFGPGTRLTVL.